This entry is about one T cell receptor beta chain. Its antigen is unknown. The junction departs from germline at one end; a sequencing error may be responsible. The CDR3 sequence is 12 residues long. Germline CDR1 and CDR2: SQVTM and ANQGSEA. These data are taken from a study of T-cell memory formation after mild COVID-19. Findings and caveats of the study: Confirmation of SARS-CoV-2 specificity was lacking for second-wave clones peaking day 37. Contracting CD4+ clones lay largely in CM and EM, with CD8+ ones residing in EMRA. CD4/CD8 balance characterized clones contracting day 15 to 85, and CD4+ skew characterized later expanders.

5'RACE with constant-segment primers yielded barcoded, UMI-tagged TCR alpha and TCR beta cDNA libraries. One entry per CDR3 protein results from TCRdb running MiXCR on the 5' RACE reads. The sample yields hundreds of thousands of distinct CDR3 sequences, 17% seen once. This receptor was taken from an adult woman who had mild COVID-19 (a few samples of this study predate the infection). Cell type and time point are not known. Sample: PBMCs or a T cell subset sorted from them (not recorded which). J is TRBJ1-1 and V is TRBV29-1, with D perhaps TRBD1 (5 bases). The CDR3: CSVEPNTRQRLF. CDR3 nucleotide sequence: TGCAGCGTTGAGCCTAACACCCGACAGCGCCTCTTT.